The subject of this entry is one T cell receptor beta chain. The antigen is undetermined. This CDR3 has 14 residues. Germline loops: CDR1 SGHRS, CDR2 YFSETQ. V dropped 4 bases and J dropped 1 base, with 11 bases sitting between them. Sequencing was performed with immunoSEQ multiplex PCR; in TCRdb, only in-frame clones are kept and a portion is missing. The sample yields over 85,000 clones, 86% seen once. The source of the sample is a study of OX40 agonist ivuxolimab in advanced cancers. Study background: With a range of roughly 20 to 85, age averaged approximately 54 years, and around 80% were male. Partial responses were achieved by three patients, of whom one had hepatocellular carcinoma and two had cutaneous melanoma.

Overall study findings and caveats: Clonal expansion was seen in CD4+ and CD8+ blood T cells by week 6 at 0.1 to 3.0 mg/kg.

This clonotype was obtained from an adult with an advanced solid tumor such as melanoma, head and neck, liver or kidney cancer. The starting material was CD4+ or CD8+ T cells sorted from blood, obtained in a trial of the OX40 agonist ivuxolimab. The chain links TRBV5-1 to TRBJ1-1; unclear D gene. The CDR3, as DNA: TGCGCCAGCAGCCCGCTTCGGGGGAACACTGAAGCTTTCTTT. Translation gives CASSPLRGNTEAFF.